The rows below give T cell receptor beta chains drawn from one sample of a study of shared clonotypes between healthy human individuals. The repertoire was sequenced with immunoSEQ multiplex PCR; TCRdb's copy has only in-frame clones and lacks some. The sample has over a million clones, nearly 99% seen once. The sample consisted of naive CD4+ T cells sorted from blood. Receptor source: a man between 25 and 39 years old in good health. CDR3s include the opening cysteine and the closing phenylalanine or tryptophan. D genes are given only for firm matches. Size values are once, few and many counts, or a class for expanded clones, and some rows have none.

abundance: once
j_gene: TRBJ1-2
d_gene: .
v_gene: TRBV5-1
CDR3aa: CASSLGSHYGYTF
CDR3nt: TGCGCCAGCAGCTTGGGCAGTCACTATGGCTACACCTTC

abundance: .
j_gene: TRBJ2-1
d_gene: TRBD2
v_gene: TRBV29-1
CDR3aa: CSVVRLARNEQFF
CDR3nt: TGCAGCGTTGTGAGACTAGCGAGGAATGAGCAGTTCTTC

abundance: once
j_gene: TRBJ2-1
d_gene: .
v_gene: TRBV9
CDR3aa: CASSVEPGGAYNEQFF
CDR3nt: TGTGCCAGCAGCGTAGAGCCGGGTGGGGCCTACAATGAGCAGTTCTTC

abundance: .
j_gene: TRBJ2-2
d_gene: TRBD1
v_gene: TRBV9
CDR3aa: CASSVGQGSGELFF
CDR3nt: TGTGCCAGCAGCGTAGGACAGGGTTCCGGGGAGCTGTTTTTT

abundance: .
j_gene: TRBJ2-2
d_gene: .
v_gene: TRBV4-3
CDR3aa: CASSQSGVHTGELFF
CDR3nt: TGCGCCAGCAGCCAATCGGGGGTGCACACCGGGGAGCTGTTTTTT

abundance: .
j_gene: TRBJ2-3
d_gene: .
v_gene: TRBV15
CDR3aa: CATSIIDKRPDTQYF
CDR3nt: TGTGCCACCAGCATTATCGACAAGCGGCCAGATACGCAGTATTTT

abundance: .
j_gene: TRBJ1-1
d_gene: TRBD1
v_gene: TRBV11-2
CDR3aa: CASRPPGTGVTEAFF
CDR3nt: TGTGCCAGCAGACCACCCGGGACAGGGGTTACTGAAGCTTTCTTT

abundance: .
j_gene: TRBJ2-1
d_gene: .
v_gene: TRBV10-3
CDR3aa: CAISGGRDGGNEQFF
CDR3nt: TGTGCCATCAGTGGCGGGCGGGATGGGGGGAATGAGCAGTTCTTC

abundance: .
j_gene: TRBJ1-5
d_gene: .
v_gene: TRBV27
CDR3aa: CASSPRGYSNQPQHF
CDR3nt: TGTGCCAGCAGCCCCCGGGGTTATAGCAATCAGCCCCAGCATTTT

abundance: .
j_gene: TRBJ2-7
d_gene: .
v_gene: TRBV10-3
CDR3aa: CAISDRGSGSYEQYF
CDR3nt: TGTGCCATCAGTGACAGGGGATCGGGCTCCTACGAGCAGTACTTC

abundance: .
j_gene: TRBJ1-5
d_gene: .
v_gene: TRBV6-5
CDR3aa: CASSTWENNQPQHF
CDR3nt: TGTGCCAGCAGCACGTGGGAGAACAATCAGCCCCAGCATTTT

abundance: .
j_gene: TRBJ2-1
d_gene: .
v_gene: TRBV19
CDR3aa: CASVPNRDSHYNEQFF
CDR3nt: TGTGCCAGTGTTCCCAACCGGGACTCTCACTACAATGAGCAGTTCTTC

abundance: .
j_gene: TRBJ1-1
d_gene: .
v_gene: TRBV11-2
CDR3aa: CASSFPFLTEAFF
CDR3nt: TGTGCCAGCAGCTTCCCCTTTCTAACTGAAGCTTTCTTT

abundance: .
j_gene: TRBJ1-2
d_gene: .
v_gene: TRBV6-1
CDR3aa: CASSERGAYGYTF
CDR3nt: TGTGCCAGCAGTGAACGAGGGGCGTATGGCTACACCTTC

abundance: .
j_gene: TRBJ2-5
d_gene: .
v_gene: TRBV28
CDR3aa: CASSISQETQYF
CDR3nt: TGTGCCAGCAGTATCTCCCAAGAGACCCAGTACTTC

abundance: .
j_gene: TRBJ1-2
d_gene: TRBD1
v_gene: TRBV19
CDR3aa: CASSIRDRNYGYTF
CDR3nt: TGTGCCAGTAGTATTCGGGACAGAAACTATGGCTACACCTTC

abundance: .
j_gene: TRBJ2-5
d_gene: .
v_gene: TRBV21-1
CDR3aa: CASSRAEDSRGETQYF
CDR3nt: TGTGCCAGCAGCAGGGCAGAAGATTCACGGGGGGAGACCCAGTACTTC

abundance: .
j_gene: TRBJ2-1
d_gene: .
v_gene: TRBV5-1
CDR3aa: CASSLVSNEQFF
CDR3nt: TGCGCCAGCAGCTTGGTCAGCAATGAGCAGTTCTTC

abundance: .
j_gene: TRBJ1-1
d_gene: .
v_gene: TRBV7-2
CDR3aa: CASSLGQLSEAFF
CDR3nt: TGTGCCAGCAGCTTAGGACAGCTTAGTGAAGCTTTCTTT

abundance: .
j_gene: TRBJ2-3
d_gene: .
v_gene: TRBV5-4
CDR3aa: CASSRGTGRSTDTQYF
CDR3nt: TGTGCCAGCAGCCGCGGGACGGGGCGGTCCACAGATACGCAGTATTTT

abundance: .
j_gene: TRBJ2-7
d_gene: .
v_gene: TRBV2
CDR3aa: CASWGRSVSYEQYF
CDR3nt: TGTGCCAGCTGGGGGCGGTCCGTTTCCTACGAGCAGTACTTC

abundance: .
j_gene: TRBJ1-1
d_gene: .
v_gene: TRBV19
CDR3aa: CASSIGVLHRMNTEAFF
CDR3nt: TGTGCCAGTAGTATAGGAGTACTGCACCGAATGAACACTGAAGCTTTCTTT

abundance: .
j_gene: TRBJ2-7
d_gene: TRBD2
v_gene: TRBV30
CDR3aa: CAWRETTSGRYEQYF
CDR3nt: TGTGCCTGGAGGGAAACCACTAGCGGGAGGTACGAGCAGTACTTC

abundance: .
j_gene: TRBJ1-2
d_gene: .
v_gene: TRBV10-3
CDR3aa: CAISAQGNGYTF
CDR3nt: TGTGCCATCAGTGCGCAGGGGAATGGCTACACCTTC

abundance: .
j_gene: TRBJ1-5
d_gene: .
v_gene: TRBV28
CDR3aa: CASSFIQGQNNQPQHF
CDR3nt: TGTGCCAGCAGTTTCATTCAAGGACAGAACAATCAGCCCCAGCATTTT

abundance: .
j_gene: TRBJ1-2
d_gene: TRBD1
v_gene: TRBV7-3
CDR3aa: CASSYQGGDYGYTF
CDR3nt: TGTGCCAGCAGCTATCAGGGGGGCGACTATGGCTACACCTTC

abundance: .
j_gene: TRBJ2-3
d_gene: TRBD2
v_gene: TRBV4-3
CDR3aa: CASSRRGRGAGDTQYF
CDR3nt: TGCGCCAGCAGCCGCCGCGGGCGGGGGGCGGGAGATACGCAGTATTTT

abundance: .
j_gene: TRBJ2-3
d_gene: .
v_gene: TRBV11-1
CDR3aa: CASSLWGQGITDTQYF
CDR3nt: TGTGCCAGCAGCTTATGGGGGCAAGGGATCACAGATACGCAGTATTTT

abundance: .
j_gene: TRBJ2-2
d_gene: .
v_gene: TRBV6-6
CDR3aa: CASSPAGLTGELFF
CDR3nt: TGTGCCAGCAGTCCGGCAGGGTTGACCGGGGAGCTGTTTTTT

abundance: .
j_gene: TRBJ1-3
d_gene: .
v_gene: TRBV5-1
CDR3aa: CASSLVADSYSGNTIYF
CDR3nt: TGCGCCAGCAGCTTGGTTGCCGACTCCTACTCTGGAAACACCATATATTTT

abundance: .
j_gene: TRBJ2-3
d_gene: TRBD2
v_gene: TRBV27
CDR3aa: CASSFRTSGSTDTQYF
CDR3nt: TGTGCCAGCAGTTTTAGGACTAGCGGGAGTACAGATACGCAGTATTTT

abundance: .
j_gene: TRBJ1-1
d_gene: .
v_gene: TRBV7-9
CDR3aa: CASSNFRDGENTEAFF
CDR3nt: TGTGCCAGCAGCAATTTCAGGGATGGAGAGAACACTGAAGCTTTCTTT

abundance: .
j_gene: TRBJ2-3
d_gene: .
v_gene: TRBV7-2
CDR3aa: CASSLPTDTQYF
CDR3nt: TGTGCCAGCAGCTTACCAACAGATACGCAGTATTTT

abundance: .
j_gene: TRBJ2-7
d_gene: TRBD2
v_gene: TRBV28
CDR3aa: CASRWGLAGEQYF
CDR3nt: TGTGCCAGCAGGTGGGGACTAGCCGGTGAGCAGTACTTC

abundance: .
j_gene: TRBJ2-3
d_gene: TRBD1
v_gene: TRBV5-1
CDR3aa: CASSPGQGTDTQYF
CDR3nt: TGCGCCAGCAGCCCGGGACAGGGGACAGATACGCAGTATTTT

abundance: .
j_gene: TRBJ2-5
d_gene: TRBD2
v_gene: TRBV6-5
CDR3aa: CASSYFRDYKETQYF
CDR3nt: TGTGCCAGCAGTTACTTCCGGGACTACAAGGAGACCCAGTACTTC

abundance: once
j_gene: TRBJ2-1
d_gene: TRBD2
v_gene: TRBV5-1
CDR3aa: CASSLAGGPEKQFF
CDR3nt: TGCGCCAGCAGCTTAGCGGGAGGGCCCGAAAAGCAGTTCTTC

abundance: .
j_gene: TRBJ2-2
d_gene: TRBD1
v_gene: TRBV9
CDR3aa: CASSVQGEITGELFF
CDR3nt: TGTGCCAGCAGCGTACAGGGGGAAATCACCGGGGAGCTGTTTTTT

abundance: .
j_gene: TRBJ2-6
d_gene: .
v_gene: TRBV5-1
CDR3aa: CASSLSPGANVLTF
CDR3nt: TGCGCCAGCAGCCTCAGCCCTGGGGCCAACGTCCTGACTTTC

abundance: .
j_gene: TRBJ1-5
d_gene: .
v_gene: TRBV6-1
CDR3aa: CASSESPGVGNQPQHF
CDR3nt: TGTGCCAGCAGTGAGTCCCCGGGGGTTGGTAATCAGCCCCAGCATTTT

abundance: .
j_gene: TRBJ1-5
d_gene: .
v_gene: TRBV28
CDR3aa: CASSPPGRVNQPQHF
CDR3nt: TGTGCCAGCAGCCCTCCGGGACGGGTTAATCAGCCCCAGCATTTT

abundance: .
j_gene: TRBJ2-1
d_gene: TRBD2
v_gene: TRBV5-1
CDR3aa: CASRGASGSSYNEQFF
CDR3nt: TGCGCCAGCAGGGGTGCTAGCGGGAGCTCCTACAATGAGCAGTTCTTC

abundance: .
j_gene: TRBJ2-5
d_gene: TRBD2
v_gene: TRBV5-4
CDR3aa: CASSGTSGRQETQYF
CDR3nt: TGTGCCAGCAGCGGGACTAGCGGGAGACAAGAGACCCAGTACTTC

abundance: .
j_gene: TRBJ1-4
d_gene: TRBD1
v_gene: TRBV7-2
CDR3aa: CASSLTLEGAVREKLFF
CDR3nt: TGTGCCAGCAGCTTAACGCTTGAGGGGGCAGTGAGAGAAAAACTGTTTTTT

abundance: .
j_gene: TRBJ2-7
d_gene: .
v_gene: TRBV15
CDR3aa: CATSRDLGYEQYF
CDR3nt: TGTGCCACCAGCAGAGATCTGGGTTACGAGCAGTACTTC

abundance: once
j_gene: TRBJ1-3
d_gene: .
v_gene: TRBV6-1
CDR3aa: CASSASGTILSGNTIYF
CDR3nt: TGTGCCAGCAGTGCCTCCGGGACAATCCTCTCTGGAAACACCATATATTTT

abundance: .
j_gene: TRBJ2-7
d_gene: TRBD2
v_gene: TRBV28
CDR3aa: CASKRDYLYEQYF
CDR3nt: TGTGCCAGCAAAAGGGACTACCTCTACGAGCAGTACTTC

abundance: .
j_gene: TRBJ2-2
d_gene: TRBD1
v_gene: TRBV2
CDR3aa: CASSVGQGVAGELFF
CDR3nt: TGTGCCAGCAGTGTAGGGCAGGGGGTAGCAGGGGAGCTGTTTTTT

abundance: .
j_gene: TRBJ2-7
d_gene: TRBD1
v_gene: TRBV5-1
CDR3aa: CASSQDRGTYEQYF
CDR3nt: TGCGCCAGCAGCCAAGACAGGGGAACCTACGAGCAGTACTTC

abundance: .
j_gene: TRBJ1-4
d_gene: .
v_gene: TRBV27
CDR3aa: CASSLLRWGGSEKLFF
CDR3nt: TGTGCCAGCAGTTTACTCCGTTGGGGGGGTTCCGAAAAACTGTTTTTT

abundance: .
j_gene: TRBJ1-4
d_gene: TRBD1
v_gene: TRBV11-2
CDR3aa: CASSPRQGRQEKLFF
CDR3nt: TGTGCCAGCAGCCCAAGACAGGGACGGCAGGAAAAACTGTTTTTT